This T cell receptor beta chain was sequenced during a study of blood T cell repertoires in COVID-19. Study-wide context: Whether acute or convalescent, the COVID-19 samples came from the United States, Italy and Spain.

Profiled with immunoSEQ multiplex PCR; TCRdb holds only in-frame clones, not every one. The data contain fewer than 75,000 clones, 86% of them singletons. The V and J ends lost 1 base and 6 bases respectively, with 7 bases between them. The CDR3 runs to 13 residues. Germline values: CDR1 LGHDT, CDR2 YNNKEL (reference sequence). The sample comprised peripheral blood. The origin of this receptor is a man aged 45-60 years with active COVID-19. This rearrangement joins TRBV3-1 (or the pseudogene TRBV3-2) to TRBJ1-5; D remains unclear. Here the CDR3 DNA reads TGTGCCAGCAGCCAAGGCGAATTTCAGCCCCAGCATTTT. Its protein product is CASSQGEFQPQHF.